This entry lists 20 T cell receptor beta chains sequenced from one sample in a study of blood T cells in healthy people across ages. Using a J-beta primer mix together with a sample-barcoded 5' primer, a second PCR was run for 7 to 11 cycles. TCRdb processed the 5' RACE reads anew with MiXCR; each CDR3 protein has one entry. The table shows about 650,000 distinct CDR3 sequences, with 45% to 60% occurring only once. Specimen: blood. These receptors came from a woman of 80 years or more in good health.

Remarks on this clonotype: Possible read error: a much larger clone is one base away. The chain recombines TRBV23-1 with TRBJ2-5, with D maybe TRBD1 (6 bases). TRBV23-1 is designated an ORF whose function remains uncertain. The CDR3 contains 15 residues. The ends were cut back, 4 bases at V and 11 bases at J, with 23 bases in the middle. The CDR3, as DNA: TGCGCCAGCAGTCCAGAGCAGGGGATCTTCAATGAGCAGTACTTC. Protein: CASSPEQGIFNEQYF.

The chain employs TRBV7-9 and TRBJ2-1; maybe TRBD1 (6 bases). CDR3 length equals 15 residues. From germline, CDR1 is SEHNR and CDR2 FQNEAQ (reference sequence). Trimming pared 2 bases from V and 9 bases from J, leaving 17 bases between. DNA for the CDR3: TGTGCCAGCAGCTTAATCTCGTTGGGGGCCGGTGAGCAGTTCTTC. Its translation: CASSLISLGAGEQFF.

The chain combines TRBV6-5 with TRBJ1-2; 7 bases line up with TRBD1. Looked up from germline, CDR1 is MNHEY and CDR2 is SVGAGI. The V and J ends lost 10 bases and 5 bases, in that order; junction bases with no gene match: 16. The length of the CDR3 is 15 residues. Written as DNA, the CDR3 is TGTGCCACTTTTCGGGGACAGCCAGCTGGATATGGCTACACCTTC. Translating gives CATFRGQPAGYGYTF.

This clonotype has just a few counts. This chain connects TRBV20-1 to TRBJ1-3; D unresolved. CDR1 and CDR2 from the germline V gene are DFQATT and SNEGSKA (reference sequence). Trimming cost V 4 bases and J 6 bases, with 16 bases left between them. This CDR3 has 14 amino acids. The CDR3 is CSAIRAPGENTIYF. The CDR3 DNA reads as TGCAGTGCTATCCGGGCCCCTGGAGAAAACACCATATATTTT.

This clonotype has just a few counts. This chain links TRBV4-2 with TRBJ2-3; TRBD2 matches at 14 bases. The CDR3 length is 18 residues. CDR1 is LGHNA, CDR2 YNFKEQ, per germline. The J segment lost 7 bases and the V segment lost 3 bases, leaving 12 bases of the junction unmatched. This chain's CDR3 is CASSQGLAGDRKWNTQYF. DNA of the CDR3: TGTGCCAGCAGCCAGGGACTAGCGGGGGACCGGAAATGGAATACGCAGTATTTT.

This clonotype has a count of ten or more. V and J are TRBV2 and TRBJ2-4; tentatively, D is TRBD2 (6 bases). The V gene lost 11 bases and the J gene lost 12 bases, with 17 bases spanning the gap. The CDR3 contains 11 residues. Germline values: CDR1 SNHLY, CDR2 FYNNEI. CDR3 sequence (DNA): TGTGCCGGAGGGGAAAGAACAAATCAGTACTTC. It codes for CAGGERTNQYF. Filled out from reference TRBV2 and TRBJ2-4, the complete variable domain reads EPEVTQTPSHQVTQMGQEVILRCVPISNHLYFYWYRQILGQKVEFLVSFYNNEISEKSEIFDDQFSVERPDGSNFTLKIRSTKLEDSAMYFCAGGERTNQYFGAGTRLSVL.

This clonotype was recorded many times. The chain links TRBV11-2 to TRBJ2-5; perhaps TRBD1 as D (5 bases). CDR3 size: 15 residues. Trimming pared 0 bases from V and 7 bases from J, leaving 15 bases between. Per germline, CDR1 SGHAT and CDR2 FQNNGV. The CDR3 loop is CASSLDRVRQGTQYF. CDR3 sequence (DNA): TGTGCCAGCAGCTTAGATCGGGTTCGGCAGGGGACCCAGTACTTC.

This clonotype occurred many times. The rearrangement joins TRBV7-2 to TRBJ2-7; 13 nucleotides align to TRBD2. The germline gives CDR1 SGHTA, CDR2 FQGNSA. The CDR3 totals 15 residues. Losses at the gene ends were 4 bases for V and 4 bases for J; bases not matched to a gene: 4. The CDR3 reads CASSSRTSGSYEQYF. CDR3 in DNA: TGTGCCAGCAGCTCCCGGACTAGCGGGAGTTACGAGCAGTACTTC. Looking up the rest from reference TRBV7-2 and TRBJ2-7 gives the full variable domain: GAGVSQSPSNKVTEKGKDVELRCDPISGHTALYWYRQSLGQGLEFLIYFQGNSAPDKSGLPSDRFSAERTGGSVSTLTIQRTQQEDSAVYLCASSSRTSGSYEQYFGPGTRLTVT.

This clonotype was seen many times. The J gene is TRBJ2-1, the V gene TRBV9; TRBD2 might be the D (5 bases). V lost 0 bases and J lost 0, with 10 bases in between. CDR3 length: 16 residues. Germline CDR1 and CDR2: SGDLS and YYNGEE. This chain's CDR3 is CASSVVSGSSYNEQFF. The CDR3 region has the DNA TGTGCCAGCAGCGTAGTCTCTGGGAGCTCCTACAATGAGCAGTTCTTC. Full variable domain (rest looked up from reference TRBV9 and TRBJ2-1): DSGVTQTPKHLITATGQRVTLRCSPRSGDLSVYWYQQSLDQGLQFLIQYYNGEERAKGNILERFSAQQFPDLHSELNLSSLELGDSALYFCASSVVSGSSYNEQFFGPGTRLTVL.

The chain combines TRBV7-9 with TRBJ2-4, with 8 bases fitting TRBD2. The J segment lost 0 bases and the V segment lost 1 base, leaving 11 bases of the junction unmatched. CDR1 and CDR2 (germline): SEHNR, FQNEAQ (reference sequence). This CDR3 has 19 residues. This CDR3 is CASSLGSGREVQAKNIQYF. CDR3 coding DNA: TGTGCCAGCAGCTTAGGAAGCGGGAGAGAGGTGCAAGCCAAAAACATTCAGTACTTC.

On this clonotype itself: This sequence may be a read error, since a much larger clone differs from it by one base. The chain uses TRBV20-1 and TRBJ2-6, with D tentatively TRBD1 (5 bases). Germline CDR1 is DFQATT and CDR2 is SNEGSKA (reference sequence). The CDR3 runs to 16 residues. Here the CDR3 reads CSARDEARSGANVPTF. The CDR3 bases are TGCAGTGCTAGAGATGAGGCCAGGTCTGGGGCCAACGTCCCGACTTTC.

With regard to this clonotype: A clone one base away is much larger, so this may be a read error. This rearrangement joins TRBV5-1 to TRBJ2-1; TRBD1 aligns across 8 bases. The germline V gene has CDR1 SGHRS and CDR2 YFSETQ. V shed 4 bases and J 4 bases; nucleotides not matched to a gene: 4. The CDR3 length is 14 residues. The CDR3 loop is CASSVDRVYNEQFF. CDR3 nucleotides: TGCGCCAGCAGCGTGGACAGGGTATACAATGAGCAGTTCTTC.

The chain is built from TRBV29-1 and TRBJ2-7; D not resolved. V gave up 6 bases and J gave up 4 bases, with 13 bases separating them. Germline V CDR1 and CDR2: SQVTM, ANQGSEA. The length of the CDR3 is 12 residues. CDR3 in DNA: TGCAGCGTCGTGCAGATTGGATACGAGCAGTACTTC. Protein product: CSVVQIGYEQYF.

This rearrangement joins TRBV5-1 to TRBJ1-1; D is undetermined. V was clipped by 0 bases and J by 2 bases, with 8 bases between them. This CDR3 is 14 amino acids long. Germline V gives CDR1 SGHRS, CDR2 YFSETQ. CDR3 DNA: TGCGCCAGCAGCTTGGTGGGTGACAACACTGAAGCTTTCTTT. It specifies CASSLVGDNTEAFF.

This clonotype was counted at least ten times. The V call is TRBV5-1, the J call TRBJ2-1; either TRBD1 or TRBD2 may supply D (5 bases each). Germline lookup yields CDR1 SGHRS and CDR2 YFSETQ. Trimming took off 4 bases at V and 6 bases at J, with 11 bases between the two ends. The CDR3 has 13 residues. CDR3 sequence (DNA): TGCGCCAGCAGCCATCAGGGACCCAATGAGCAGTTCTTC. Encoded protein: CASSHQGPNEQFF.

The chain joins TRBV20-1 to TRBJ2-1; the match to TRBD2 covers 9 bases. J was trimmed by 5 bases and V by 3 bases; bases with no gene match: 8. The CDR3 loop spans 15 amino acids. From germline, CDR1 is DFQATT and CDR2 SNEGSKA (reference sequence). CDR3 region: CSARGLAGIHNEQFF. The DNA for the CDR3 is TGCAGTGCTAGGGGTCTAGCGGGGATCCACAATGAGCAGTTCTTC.

DNA for the CDR3: TGCAGTGCTAGTTGGGGTGTCGACGAGCAGTACTTC. This codes for CSASWGVDEQYF. The chain recombines TRBV20-1 with TRBJ2-4; no definite D call. The J call may be incorrect, as the DNA end agrees better with TRBJ2-7. In germline, CDR1 is DFQATT, CDR2 SNEGSKA (reference sequence). The CDR3 contains 12 residues.

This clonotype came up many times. The CDR3 DNA follows: TGTGCCATCAGCGGACAGGGGGGACAAGAGACCCAGTACTTC. This codes for CAISGQGGQETQYF. This chain links TRBV10-3 with TRBJ2-5, with 10 bases fitting TRBD1. The germline V gene encodes CDR1 ENHRY and CDR2 SYGVKD. The J segment lost 2 bases and the V segment lost 6 bases, leaving 3 bases of the junction unmatched. The CDR3 has 14 residues.

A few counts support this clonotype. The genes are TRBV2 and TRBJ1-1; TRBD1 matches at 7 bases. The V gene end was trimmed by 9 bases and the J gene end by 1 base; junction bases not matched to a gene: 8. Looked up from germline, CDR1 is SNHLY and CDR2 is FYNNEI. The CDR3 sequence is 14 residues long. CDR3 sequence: CARDAGTANTEAFF. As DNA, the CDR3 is TGTGCCAGGGATGCCGGGACAGCGAACACTGAAGCTTTCTTT.

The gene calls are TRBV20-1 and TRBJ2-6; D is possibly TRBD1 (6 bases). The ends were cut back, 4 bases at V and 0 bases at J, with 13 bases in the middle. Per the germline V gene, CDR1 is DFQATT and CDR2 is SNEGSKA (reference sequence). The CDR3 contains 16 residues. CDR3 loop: CSATPGHDSGANVLTF. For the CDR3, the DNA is TGCAGTGCTACCCCGGGACATGACTCTGGGGCCAACGTCCTGACTTTC.